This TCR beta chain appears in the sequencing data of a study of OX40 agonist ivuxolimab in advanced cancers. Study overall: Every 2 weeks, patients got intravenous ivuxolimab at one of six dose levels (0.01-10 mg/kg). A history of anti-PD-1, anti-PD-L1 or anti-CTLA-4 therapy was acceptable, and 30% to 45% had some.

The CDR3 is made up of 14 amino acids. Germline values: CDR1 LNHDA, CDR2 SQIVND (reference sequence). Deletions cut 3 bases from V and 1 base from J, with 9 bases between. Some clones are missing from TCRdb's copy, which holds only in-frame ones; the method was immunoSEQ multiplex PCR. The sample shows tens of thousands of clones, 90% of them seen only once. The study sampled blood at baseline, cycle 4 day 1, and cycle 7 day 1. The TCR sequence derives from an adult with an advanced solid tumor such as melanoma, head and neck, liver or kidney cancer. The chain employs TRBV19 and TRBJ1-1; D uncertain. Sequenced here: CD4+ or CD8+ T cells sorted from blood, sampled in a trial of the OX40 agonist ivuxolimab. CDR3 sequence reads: CASSITPGNTEAFF. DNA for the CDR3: TGTGCCAGTAGTATTACTCCAGGGAACACTGAAGCTTTCTTT. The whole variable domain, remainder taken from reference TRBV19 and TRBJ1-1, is DGGITQSPKYLFRKEGQNVTLSCEQNLNHDAMYWYRQDPGQGLRLIYYSQIVNDFQKGDIAEGYSVSREKKESFPLTVTSAQKNPTAFYLCASSITPGNTEAFFGQGTRLTVV.